This T cell receptor beta chain was sequenced during a study of CXCR3-negative and CXCR3-positive naive CD8 T cells. In preparing the TRB cDNA libraries, 5' RACE with UMI labels was used. TCRdb re-called the 5' RACE reads; one entry per CDR3 protein, DNA not given. The sample table sets out some 150,000 distinct CDR3 sequences. Germline V gene sequence: CDR1 SGDLS, CDR2 YYNGEE. The CDR3 is made up of 14 amino acids. Notes on the study in general: Researchers reported similar TRBV-TRBJ usage in naive CXCR3-negative and CXCR3-positive cells, though memory differed. Fresh PBMCs served for most assays, and CXCR3 expression fell partially after cryopreservation. CXCR3-positive naive cells carried more hydrophobic TRB CDR3s than CXCR3-negative ones.

Naivety in CD8+ T cells corresponded to a CD45RO-CCR7+CD27+CD95- phenotype. Concerning this clonotype itself: Its antigen is currently unknown.

This chain uses TRBV9 with TRBJ2-7; TCRdb's D gene call, TRBD1, goes unchecked for lack of DNA. The clonotype was recovered from a human donor in good health. Some clones in this sample may be carry-over from other donors' samples. Sequencing was performed on naive CXCR3+ CD8+ T cells from blood. Documented subset: CD45RO-CCR7+CD27+CD95- naive CD8+ T cells expressing CXCR3 (TNR3+). The CDR3 protein is CASSVDRAGYEQYF.